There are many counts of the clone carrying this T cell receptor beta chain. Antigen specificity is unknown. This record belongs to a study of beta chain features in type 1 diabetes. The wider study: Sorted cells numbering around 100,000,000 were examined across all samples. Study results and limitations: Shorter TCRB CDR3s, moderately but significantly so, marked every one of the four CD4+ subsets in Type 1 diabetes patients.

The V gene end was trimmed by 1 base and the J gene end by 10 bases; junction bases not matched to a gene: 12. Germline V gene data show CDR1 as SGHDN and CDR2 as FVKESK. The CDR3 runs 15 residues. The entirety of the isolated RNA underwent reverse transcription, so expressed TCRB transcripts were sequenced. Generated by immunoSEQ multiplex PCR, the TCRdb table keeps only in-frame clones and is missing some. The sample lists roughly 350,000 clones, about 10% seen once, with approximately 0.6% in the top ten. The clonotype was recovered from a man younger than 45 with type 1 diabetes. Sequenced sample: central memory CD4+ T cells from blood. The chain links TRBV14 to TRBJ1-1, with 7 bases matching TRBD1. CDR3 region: CASSQAGQTLRGAFF. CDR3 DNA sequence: TGTGCCAGCAGCCAAGCGGGACAGACCCTTAGGGGAGCTTTCTTT.